This T cell receptor (beta chain) was captured by sequencing in a study of T cell clusters in autoimmune cytopenias. TRB rearrangements were amplified by touch-down multiplex PCR with mixed TRB-A/B primers. TCRdb reprocessed the multiplex PCR reads, with one entry per CDR3 protein and no DNA. The sample table sets out some 6,800 distinct CDR3 sequences. TRB was amplified from roughly 250 ng of peripheral blood genomic DNA per sample. In terms of frequency, this clonotype is medium-sized. Its antigen remains unknown. The CDR3 runs 16 residues. CDR1 and CDR2 from the germline V gene are SGHTA and FQGTGA. Whole-study findings and limits: Physiological T cell clusters of healthy donors were apparently absent in primary autoimmune cytopenia patients.

Sequencing input: peripheral blood. The receptor was isolated from a human donor with an autoimmune cytopenia or autoimmune hepatitis (not recorded which). This chain joins TRBV7-3 and TRBJ2-1; the TRBD1 assignment by TCRdb is unverifiable without DNA. The CDR3 loop reads CASSSKGTGQSHEQFF.